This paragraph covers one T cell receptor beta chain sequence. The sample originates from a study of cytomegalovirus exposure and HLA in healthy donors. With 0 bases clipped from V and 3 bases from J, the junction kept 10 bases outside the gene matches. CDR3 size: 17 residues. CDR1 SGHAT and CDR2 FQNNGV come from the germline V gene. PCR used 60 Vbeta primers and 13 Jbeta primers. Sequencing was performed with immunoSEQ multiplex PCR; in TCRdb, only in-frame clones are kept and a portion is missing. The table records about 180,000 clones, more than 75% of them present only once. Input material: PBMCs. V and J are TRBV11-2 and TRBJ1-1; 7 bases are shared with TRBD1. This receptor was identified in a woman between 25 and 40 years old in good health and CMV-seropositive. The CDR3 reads CASSLDLIPDRDTEAFF. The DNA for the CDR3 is TGTGCCAGCAGCTTAGATCTGATCCCCGACAGGGACACTGAAGCTTTCTTT.